This TCR beta chain was recovered during a study of shared clonotypes between healthy human individuals (TCRdb year 2020). Regarding the complete study: A few men and two women, aged 18 to 49 years, made up the cohort. For each donor, CD4 naive and CD4 memory were each run on three plates, CD8 naive on two plates, and CD8 memory on one plate. The study deeply sequenced blood TCR repertoires of several healthy adults to estimate repertoire size and the extent of clonotype sharing between individuals. To increase sequencing depth and limit assay-specific biases, TCR repertoire library preparation and sequencing were carried out by different laboratories using diverse techniques. Each donor's leukapheresis produced roughly between about 0.9 and 9.5 billion PBMCs. On the study overall, not on this receptor specifically: Sampling was limited to blood, and TCR repertoires in tissue likely differ from TCR repertoires in blood. Even with the large sequencing depth, rarefaction of the sorted-subset datasets indicated that sequencing was incomplete. Higher generation probabilities were observed for clonotypes shared by all four sorted-subset donors than for non-shared clonotypes. The genetic and exposure-history diversity represented was limited by the small number of donors. Larger estimated clonotype richness was generally found for naive subsets than for memory subsets. Pairwise subsampling indicated that sequencing depth was expected to affect the degree of clonotype sharing among donors. Sharing across four donors was observed for roughly 5.4% of naive CD4, 3% to 4% of naive CD8, about 2.3% of memory CD4, and less than 0.45% of memory CD8 clonotypes.

Taken from cysteine to phenylalanine, the CDR3 has 15 residues. Only CDR3 DNA remains: 45 bases, in frame from the first base. Per the germline V gene, SGDLS is the CDR1 and YYNGEE is the CDR2. V has 4 bases trimmed and J has 2 bases trimmed; junction bases matching no gene number 4. Comment on this clone: Its antigen specificity is not known. Within one base of it there is no much larger clone, and no base qualities were kept.

Donors were healthy HIV-negative adults with no recently reported acute infections or vaccinations. All donors were Caucasian adults living in Nashville, Tennessee, USA. Magnetic negative selection was used to enrich CD4+ T cells, after which naive cells were positively selected on CD45RA and the negative fraction became the memory subset. Blood was obtained by leukapheresis, after which PBMCs were separated by Ficoll-Histopaque density gradient centrifugation and cryopreserved in liquid nitrogen vapor phase. Purity and quantity of every magnetically sorted T cell population were checked by analytical flow cytometry. From each sorted fraction, genomic DNA was isolated and quantified by UV absorbance on a Nanodrop 2000c. Using the deep immunoSEQ assay, TCR CDR3 regions were amplified from genomic DNA by multiplex PCR. Genomic DNA extracted from each cell subset was distributed evenly over all wells of several immunoSEQ 96-well plates, and each plate served as one replicate. Each replicate PCR for sorted subsets received about 200 ng genomic DNA, equal to 28,000 or so T cell genomes. Purified libraries were quantified with a Qubit 3.0 fluorometer, sized on a Bioanalyzer 2100, and re-quantified with the KAPA Library Quantification kit. Every immunoSEQ 96-well plate was sequenced on a separate single-read 150-cycle Illumina NextSeq 550 flow cell. For the original study's pipeline: Because the immunoSEQ output included only junctional sequences and no quality scores, the filtering could not be the same as the filtering used for full-length reads. Sequences were annotated with PyIR, a Python wrapper for IgBLAST v1.9, using IMGT germline references to assign V/J genes and CDR3. Reads with weak V/J assignments (E-value above 1e-6), missing CDR3, stop codons, out-of-frame junctions, or ambiguous translated residues were removed. V3J clonotypes were defined as sequences sharing an identical inferred V gene, J gene, and CDR3 amino acid sequence. To compute the percentage overlap between repertoires, the number of shared unique clonotypes was divided by the size of the smaller repertoire. Three approaches were used to assess repertoire richness: RTK rarefaction, the Chao1 estimator, and Recon v2.1 estimates of unobserved clonotypes. OLGA was used to compute generation probabilities for all TCRbeta clonotypes that the gDNA method yielded from a handful of donors. This immuneACCESS table, as held by TCRdb, lists in-frame sequences with V and J called but not all clones. Of the missing ones, under half trace to an unresolved V gene in checked studies; the others have no known cause. V, J and clone size derive from that table, while D and trimming were established from the DNA sequence. This sample holds 1.4 million or so clones; 97% to 99% were observed only once. Under 0.45% of the sample is held by the ten biggest clonotypes.

The material sequenced was naive CD4+ T cells sorted from blood. In light of the paper, this sample's cell subset or site label describes: CD45RA+ positively selected. The chain uses TRBV9 and TRBJ2-7, with 12 middle bases fitting TRBD2. The receptor was isolated from a man aged 30-40 years in good health. The CDR3 protein: CASSSGLAGPYEQYF. The base sequence is TGTGCCAGCAGCTCCGGACTAGCGGGACCCTACGAGCAGTACTTC.